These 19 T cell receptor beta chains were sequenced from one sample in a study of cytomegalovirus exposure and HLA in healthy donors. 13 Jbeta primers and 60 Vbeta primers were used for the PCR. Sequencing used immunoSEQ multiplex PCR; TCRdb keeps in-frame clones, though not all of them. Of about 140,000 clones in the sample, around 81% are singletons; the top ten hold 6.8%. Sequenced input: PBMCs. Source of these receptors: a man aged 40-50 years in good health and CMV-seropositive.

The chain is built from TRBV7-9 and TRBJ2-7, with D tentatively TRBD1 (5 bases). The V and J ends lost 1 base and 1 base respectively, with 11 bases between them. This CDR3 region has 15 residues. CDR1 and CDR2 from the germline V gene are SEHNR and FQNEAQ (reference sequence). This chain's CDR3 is CASSLEQEPSYEQYF. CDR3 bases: TGTGCCAGCAGCTTAGAACAGGAACCTTCCTACGAGCAGTACTTC.

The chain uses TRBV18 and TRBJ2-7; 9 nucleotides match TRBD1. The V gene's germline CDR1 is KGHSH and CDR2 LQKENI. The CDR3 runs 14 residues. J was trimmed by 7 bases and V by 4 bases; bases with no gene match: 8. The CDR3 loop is CASSRDRVTEEQYF. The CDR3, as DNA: TGTGCCAGCTCACGGGACAGGGTGACGGAGGAGCAGTACTTC.

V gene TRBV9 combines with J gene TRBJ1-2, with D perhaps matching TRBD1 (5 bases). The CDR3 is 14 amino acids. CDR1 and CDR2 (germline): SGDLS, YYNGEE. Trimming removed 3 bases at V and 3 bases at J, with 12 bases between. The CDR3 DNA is TGTGCCAGCAGCGCCTGGGGAGGGGACTATGGCTACACCTTC. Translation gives CASSAWGGDYGYTF.

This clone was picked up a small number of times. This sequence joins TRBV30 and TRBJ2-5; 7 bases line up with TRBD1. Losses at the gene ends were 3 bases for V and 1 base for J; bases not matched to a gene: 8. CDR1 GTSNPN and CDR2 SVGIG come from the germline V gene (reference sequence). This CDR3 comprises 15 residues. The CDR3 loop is CAWRLQGPRQETQYF. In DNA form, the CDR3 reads TGTGCCTGGAGACTACAGGGGCCCCGCCAAGAGACCCAGTACTTC.

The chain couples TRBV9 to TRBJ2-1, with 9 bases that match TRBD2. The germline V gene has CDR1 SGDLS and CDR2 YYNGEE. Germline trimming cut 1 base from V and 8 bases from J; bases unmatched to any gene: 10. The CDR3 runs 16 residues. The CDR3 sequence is CASSVYGGRAFDEQFF. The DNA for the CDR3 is TGTGCCAGCAGCGTATATGGCGGGAGGGCCTTCGATGAGCAGTTCTTC.

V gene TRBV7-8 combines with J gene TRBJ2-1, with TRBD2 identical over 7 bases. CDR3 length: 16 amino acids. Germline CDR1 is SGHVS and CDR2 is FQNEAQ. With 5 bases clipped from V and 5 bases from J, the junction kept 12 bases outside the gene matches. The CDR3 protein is CASSLLAPRKNNEQFF. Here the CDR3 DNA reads TGTGCCAGCAGCCTACTAGCGCCGAGAAAAAACAATGAGCAGTTCTTC.

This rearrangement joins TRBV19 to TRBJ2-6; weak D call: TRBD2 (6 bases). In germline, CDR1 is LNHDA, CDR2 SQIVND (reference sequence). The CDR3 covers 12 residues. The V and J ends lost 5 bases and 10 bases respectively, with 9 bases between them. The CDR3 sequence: CASSWGENVLTF. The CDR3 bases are TGTGCCAGTAGTTGGGGGGAGAACGTCCTGACTTTC.

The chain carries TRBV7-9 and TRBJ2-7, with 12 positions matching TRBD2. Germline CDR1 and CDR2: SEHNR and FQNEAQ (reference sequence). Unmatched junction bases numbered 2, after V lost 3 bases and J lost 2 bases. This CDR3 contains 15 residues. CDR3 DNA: TGTGCCAGCAGCTTGACTAGCGGGGGAGCCTACGAGCAGTACTTC. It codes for CASSLTSGGAYEQYF.

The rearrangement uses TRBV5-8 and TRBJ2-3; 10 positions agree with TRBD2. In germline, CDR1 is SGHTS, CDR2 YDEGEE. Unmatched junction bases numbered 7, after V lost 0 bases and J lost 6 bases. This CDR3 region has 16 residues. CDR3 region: CASSLAASGSSDTQYF. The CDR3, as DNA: TGTGCCAGCAGCTTGGCAGCTAGCGGGAGTTCGGATACGCAGTATTTT.

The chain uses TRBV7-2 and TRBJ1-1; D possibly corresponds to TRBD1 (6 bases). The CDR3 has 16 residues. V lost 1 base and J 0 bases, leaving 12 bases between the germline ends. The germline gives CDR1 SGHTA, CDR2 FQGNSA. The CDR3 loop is CASSLETGLMNTEAFF. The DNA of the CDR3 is TGTGCCAGCAGCTTAGAAACAGGGCTCATGAACACTGAAGCTTTCTTT.

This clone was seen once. The CDR3 nucleotides are TGTGCCAGCAGCTTAGGCACAGGCCTGAACACTGAAGCTTTCTTT. This codes for CASSLGTGLNTEAFF. The chain combines TRBV7-2 with TRBJ1-1, with D tentatively TRBD1 (5 bases). The germline gives CDR1 SGHTA, CDR2 FQGNSA. Trimming shortened V by 1 base and J by 0 bases, and 9 bases separated the two germline ends. This CDR3 spans 15 amino acids.

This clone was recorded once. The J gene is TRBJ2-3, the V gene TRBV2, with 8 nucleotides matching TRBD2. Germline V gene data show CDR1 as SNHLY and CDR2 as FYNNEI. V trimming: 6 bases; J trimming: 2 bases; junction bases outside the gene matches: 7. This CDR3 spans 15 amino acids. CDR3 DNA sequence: TGTGCCAGCAGCCCCGCAGCGGGGGACACAGATACGCAGTATTTT. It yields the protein CASSPAAGDTDTQYF.

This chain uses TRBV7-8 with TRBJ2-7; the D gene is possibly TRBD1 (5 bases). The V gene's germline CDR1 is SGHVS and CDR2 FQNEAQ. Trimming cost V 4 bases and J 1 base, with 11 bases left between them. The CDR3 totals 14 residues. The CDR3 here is CASSSSRVSYEQYF. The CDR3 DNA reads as TGTGCCAGCAGCTCAAGCAGGGTATCCTACGAGCAGTACTTC.

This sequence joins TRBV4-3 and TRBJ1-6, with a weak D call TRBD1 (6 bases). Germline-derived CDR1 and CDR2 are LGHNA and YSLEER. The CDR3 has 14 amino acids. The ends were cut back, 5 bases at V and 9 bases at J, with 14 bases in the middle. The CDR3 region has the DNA TGCGCCAGCAGCACCTGGACAGTAGGTTCACCCCTCCACTTT. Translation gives CASSTWTVGSPLHF.

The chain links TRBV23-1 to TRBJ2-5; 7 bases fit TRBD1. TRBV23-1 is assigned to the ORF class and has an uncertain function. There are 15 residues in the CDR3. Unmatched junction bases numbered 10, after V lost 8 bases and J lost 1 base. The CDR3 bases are TGCGCCAGCGTCAACCCCCGGGACAGCCAAGAGACCCAGTACTTC. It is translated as CASVNPRDSQETQYF.

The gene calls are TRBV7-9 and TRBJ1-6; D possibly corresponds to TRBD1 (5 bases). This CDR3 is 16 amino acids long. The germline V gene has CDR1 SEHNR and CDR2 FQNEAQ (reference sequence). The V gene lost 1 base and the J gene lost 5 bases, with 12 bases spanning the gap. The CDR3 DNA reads TGTGCCAGCAGCTTAGAGGGGATATGGGATAATTCACCCCTCCACTTT. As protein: CASSLEGIWDNSPLHF.

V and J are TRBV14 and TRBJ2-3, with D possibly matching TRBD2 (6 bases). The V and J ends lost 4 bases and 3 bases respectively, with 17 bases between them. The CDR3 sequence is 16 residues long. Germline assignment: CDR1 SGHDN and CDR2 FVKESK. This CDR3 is CASSPFAGTKTDTQYF. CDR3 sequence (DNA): TGTGCCAGCAGCCCTTTCGCGGGAACCAAAACAGATACGCAGTATTTT.

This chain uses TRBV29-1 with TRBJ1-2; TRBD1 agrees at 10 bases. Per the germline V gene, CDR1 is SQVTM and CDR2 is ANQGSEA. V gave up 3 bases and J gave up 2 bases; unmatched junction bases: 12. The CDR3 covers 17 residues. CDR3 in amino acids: CSVDLLGMDRGNYGYTF. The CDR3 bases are TGCAGCGTTGATCTCTTGGGTATGGACAGGGGGAACTATGGCTACACCTTC. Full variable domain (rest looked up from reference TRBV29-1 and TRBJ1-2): SAVISQKPSRDICQRGTSLTIQCQVDSQVTMMFWYRQQPGQSLTLIATANQGSEATYESGFVIDKFPISRPNLTFSTLTVSNMSPEDSSIYLCSVDLLGMDRGNYGYTFGSGTRLTVV.

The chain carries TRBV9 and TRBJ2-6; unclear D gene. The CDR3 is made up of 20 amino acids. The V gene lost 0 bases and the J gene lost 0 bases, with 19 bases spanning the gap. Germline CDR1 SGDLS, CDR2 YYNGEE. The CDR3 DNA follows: TGTGCCAGCAGCGTAGGGGCAGCAAAGGTTACGTTCTCTGGGGCCAACGTCCTGACTTTC. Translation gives CASSVGAAKVTFSGANVLTF.